What follows are 13 T cell receptor beta chains derived from one specimen sequenced in a study of cytomegalovirus exposure and HLA in healthy donors. Primers: 60 Vbeta forward and 13 Jbeta reverse. The table came from immunoSEQ multiplex PCR; TCRdb's copy has only in-frame clones and leaves some out. This table has about 94,000 clones, roughly 80% appearing once. Sequenced material: PBMCs. The receptor source for this set is a woman aged 55-70 years in good health and CMV-seronegative.

The chain joins TRBV5-6 to TRBJ1-3; D is uncertain. CDR1 SGHDT and CDR2 YYEEEE come from the germline V gene. The CDR3 runs to 13 residues. V lost 1 base, J lost 4 bases, and 6 bases lay in between. This chain's CDR3 is CASSLSQGNTIYF. The CDR3 region has the DNA TGTGCCAGCAGCTTGAGTCAGGGAAACACCATATATTTT.

The rearrangement joins TRBV6-6 to TRBJ1-1, with 7 bases identical to TRBD1. The CDR3 consists of 14 residues. V lost 0 bases to trimming and J lost 4 bases; unmatched junction nucleotides: 2. Germline V gives CDR1 MNHNY, CDR2 SVGAGI (reference sequence). CDR3 coding DNA: TGTGCCAGCAGTTACTCGTACAGGGGCACTGAAGCTTTCTTT. Translating gives CASSYSYRGTEAFF.

This chain joins TRBV5-1 and TRBJ1-1; 9 bases are a match to TRBD1. Germline V CDR1 and CDR2: SGHRS, YFSETQ. The CDR3 spans 15 residues. V trimming: 4 bases; J trimming: 1 base; junction bases outside the gene matches: 5. In DNA, the CDR3 is TGCGCCAGCAGCATAAGGACAGGGGAGAACACTGAAGCTTTCTTT. Its translation: CASSIRTGENTEAFF. Filled out from reference TRBV5-1 and TRBJ1-1, the complete variable domain reads KAGVTQTPRYLIKTRGQQVTLSCSPISGHRSVSWYQQTPGQGLQFLFEYFSETQRNKGNFPGRFSGRQFSNSRSEMNVSTLELGDSALYLCASSIRTGENTEAFFGQGTRLTVV.

This clone was seen only a few times. The chain is built from TRBV18 and TRBJ2-3; 7 nucleotides agree with TRBD2. The V gene's germline CDR1 is KGHSH and CDR2 LQKENI. The CDR3 covers 15 residues. V lost 2 bases, J lost 1 base, and 3 bases stayed unmatched. CDR3 nucleotide sequence: TGTGCCAGCTCACCATCGGGGGGAGGCACAGATACGCAGTATTTT. Translating gives CASSPSGGGTDTQYF.

The rearrangement links TRBV19 to TRBJ2-5, with TRBD2 identical over 10 bases. From germline, CDR1 is LNHDA and CDR2 SQIVND (reference sequence). V lost 2 bases, J lost 5 bases, and 5 bases stayed unmatched. The CDR3 runs to 15 residues. CDR3 loop: CASSITTSGRETQYF. CDR3 bases: TGTGCCAGTAGTATAACGACTAGCGGGCGTGAGACCCAGTACTTC. Full variable domain (rest looked up from reference TRBV19 and TRBJ2-5): DGGITQSPKYLFRKEGQNVTLSCEQNLNHDAMYWYRQDPGQGLRLIYYSQIVNDFQKGDIAEGYSVSREKKESFPLTVTSAQKNPTAFYLCASSITTSGRETQYFGPGTRLLVL.

V gene TRBV6-1 combines with J gene TRBJ2-2; maybe TRBD2 (5 bases). The CDR3 runs to 15 residues. In germline, CDR1 is MNHNS, CDR2 SASEGT. V lost 7 bases and J 6 bases, leaving 18 bases between the germline ends. The CDR3 reads CASKAEGKGSGELFF. The DNA for the CDR3 is TGTGCCAGCAAGGCAGAGGGAAAGGGTTCCGGGGAGCTGTTTTTT.

V gene TRBV11-2 combines with J gene TRBJ2-7; 8 bases match TRBD2. The germline V gene has CDR1 SGHAT and CDR2 FQNNGV. V gave up 1 base and J gave up 4 bases; unmatched junction bases: 3. This CDR3 comprises 14 residues. The DNA for the CDR3 is TGTGCCAGCAGCTTAGGTGGGACTAGGTACGAGCAGTACTTC. Protein product: CASSLGGTRYEQYF.

The rearrangement uses TRBV7-9 and TRBJ2-5; 7 nucleotides match TRBD2. This CDR3 is 13 amino acids long. Germline values: CDR1 SEHNR, CDR2 FQNEAQ (reference sequence). Unmatched junction bases numbered 2, after V lost 2 bases and J lost 5 bases. In DNA, the CDR3 is TGTGCCAGCAGCTTATGGGGGGGTGAGACCCAGTACTTC. Amino acids: CASSLWGGETQYF.

This clone was counted only a few times. V and J are TRBV7-9 and TRBJ2-2; unclear D gene. Trimming removed 3 bases from V and 0 bases from J, with 8 bases in between. This CDR3 comprises 15 residues. In germline, CDR1 is SEHNR, CDR2 FQNEAQ (reference sequence). CDR3 in DNA: TGTGCCAGCAGCTTGGTCGGAGCGAACACCGGGGAGCTGTTTTTT. This sequence encodes CASSLVGANTGELFF. The full variable domain, completed using reference TRBV7-9 and TRBJ2-2, is DTGVSQNPRHKITKRGQNVTFRCDPISEHNRLYWYRQTLGQGPEFLTYFQNEAQLEKSRLLSDRFSAERPKGSFSTLEIQRTEQGDSAMYLCASSLVGANTGELFFGEGSRLTVL.

This clone has just a few counts. This chain links TRBV7-9 with TRBJ2-3; TRBD1 agrees at 10 bases. CDR1 and CDR2 from the germline V gene are SEHNR and FQNEAQ (reference sequence). With 4 bases clipped from V and 6 bases from J, the junction kept 7 bases outside the gene matches. The CDR3 has 15 amino acids. CDR3 DNA sequence: TGTGCCAGCAGCTCCCGACAGGGGGCAGGGGATACGCAGTATTTT. As protein: CASSSRQGAGDTQYF.

The genes are TRBV7-6 and TRBJ2-5; D is possibly TRBD1 (5 bases). This CDR3 region has 14 residues. Trimming pared 2 bases from V and 0 bases from J, leaving 7 bases between. The germline V gene encodes CDR1 SGHVS and CDR2 FNYEAQ. CDR3: CASSLTGHQETQYF. In DNA form, the CDR3 reads TGTGCCAGCAGCTTAACAGGCCACCAAGAGACCCAGTACTTC.

The V and J genes are TRBV19 and TRBJ1-5; tentatively, D is TRBD1 (5 bases). CDR1 is LNHDA and CDR2 is SQIVND in the germline V gene (reference sequence). The CDR3 consists of 16 residues. V was pared by 5 bases and J by 0 bases, with 14 bases between. The CDR3 protein is CASSPRQISSNQPQHF. CDR3 bases: TGTGCCAGTAGTCCTCGACAGATAAGTAGCAATCAGCCCCAGCATTTT.

V usage is TRBV10-3 and J usage is TRBJ2-1; TRBD2 agrees at 7 bases. V dropped 3 bases and J dropped 14; count of bases not matched to a gene: 4. CDR3 size: 11 residues. CDR1 is ENHRY, CDR2 SYGVKD, per germline. Here the CDR3 reads CAISDGRHEFF. As DNA, the CDR3 is TGTGCCATCAGTGACGGGAGGCACGAGTTCTTC.